This T cell receptor (beta chain) was identified during a study of response to subunit inactivated influenza vaccine. Only a few counts were recorded for this clonotype. Its matching antigen is unknown. MiXCR, run by TCRdb on the RT-PCR reads, gives a single entry per CDR3 protein. The profile shows roughly 170,000 distinct CDR3 sequences, about 10% of them singletons. Study-level points and caveats: The authors suggested that every seasonal influenza vaccination recruits few new T cells.

The specimen was non-naive T cells sorted from PBMCs, collected on the day of vaccination. The origin of this receptor is a man over 45 who received an inactivated influenza vaccine.

Written as DNA, the CDR3 is TGCGCCAGCAGCCTCGGGACAGGGGGCGCGGACACTGAAGCTTTCTTT. Translating gives CASSLGTGGADTEAFF. The gene calls are TRBV5-1 and TRBJ1-1; 12 bases map to TRBD1. V lost 4 bases, J lost 3 bases, and 7 bases stayed unmatched. The CDR3 spans 16 residues. CDR1 SGHRS and CDR2 YFSETQ come from the germline V gene.